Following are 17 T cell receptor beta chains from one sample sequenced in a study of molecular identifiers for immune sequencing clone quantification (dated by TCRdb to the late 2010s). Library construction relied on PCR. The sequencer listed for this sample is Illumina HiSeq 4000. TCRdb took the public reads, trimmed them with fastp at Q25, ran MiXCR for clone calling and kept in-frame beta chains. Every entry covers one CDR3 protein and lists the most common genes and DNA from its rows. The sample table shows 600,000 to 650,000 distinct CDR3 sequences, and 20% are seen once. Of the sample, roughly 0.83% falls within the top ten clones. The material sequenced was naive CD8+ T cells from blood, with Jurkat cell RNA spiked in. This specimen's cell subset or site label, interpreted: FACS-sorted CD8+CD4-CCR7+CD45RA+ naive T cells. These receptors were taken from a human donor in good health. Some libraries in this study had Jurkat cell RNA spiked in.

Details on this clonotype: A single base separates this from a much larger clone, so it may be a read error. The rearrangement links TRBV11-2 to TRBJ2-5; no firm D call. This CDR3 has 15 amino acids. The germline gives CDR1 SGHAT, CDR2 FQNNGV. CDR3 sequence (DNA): TGTGCCAGCAGCTTAGAGGCAGCCTACCAAGAGACCCAGCACTTC. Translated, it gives CASSLEAAYQETQHF.

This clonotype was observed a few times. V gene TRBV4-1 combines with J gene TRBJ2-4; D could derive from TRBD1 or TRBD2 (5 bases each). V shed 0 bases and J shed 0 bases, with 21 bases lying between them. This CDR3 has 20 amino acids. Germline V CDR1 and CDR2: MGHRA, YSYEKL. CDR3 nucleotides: TGCGCCAGCAGCCAAGAGAGGGGTCTTTATGGACTCAGAGCCAAAAACATTCAGTACTTC. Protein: CASSQERGLYGLRAKNIQYF.

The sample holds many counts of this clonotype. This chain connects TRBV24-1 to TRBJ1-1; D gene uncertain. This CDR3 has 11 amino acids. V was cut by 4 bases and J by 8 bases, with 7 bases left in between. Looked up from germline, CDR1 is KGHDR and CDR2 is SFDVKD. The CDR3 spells CATSDPPEAFF. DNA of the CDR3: TGTGCCACCAGTGACCCACCAGAAGCTTTCTTT.

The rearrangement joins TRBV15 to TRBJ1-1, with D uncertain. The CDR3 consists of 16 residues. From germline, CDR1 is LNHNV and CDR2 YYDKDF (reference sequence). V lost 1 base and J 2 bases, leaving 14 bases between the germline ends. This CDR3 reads CATSRAVGGENTEAFF. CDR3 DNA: TGTGCCACCAGCAGAGCCGTCGGCGGCGAAAACACTGAAGCTTTCTTT.

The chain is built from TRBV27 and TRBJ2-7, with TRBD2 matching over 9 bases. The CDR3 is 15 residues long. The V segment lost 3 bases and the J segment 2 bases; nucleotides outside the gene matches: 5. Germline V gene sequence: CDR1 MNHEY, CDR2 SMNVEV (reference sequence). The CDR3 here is CASSFSSGVTYEQYF. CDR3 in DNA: TGTGCCAGCAGTTTCTCTAGCGGGGTTACCTACGAGCAGTACTTC.

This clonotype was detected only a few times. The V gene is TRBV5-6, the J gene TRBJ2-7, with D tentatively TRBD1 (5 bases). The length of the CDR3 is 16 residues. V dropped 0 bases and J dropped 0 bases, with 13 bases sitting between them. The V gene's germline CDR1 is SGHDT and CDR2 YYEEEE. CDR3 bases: TGTGCCAGCAGCTTGGTCGTCAGGGCAAGCTCCTACGAGCAGTACTTC. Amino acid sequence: CASSLVVRASSYEQYF. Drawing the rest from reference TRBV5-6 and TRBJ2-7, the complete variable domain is DAGVTQSPTHLIKTRGQQVTLRCSPKSGHDTVSWYQQALGQGPQFIFQYYEEEERQRGNFPDRFSGHQFPNYSSELNVNALLLGDSALYLCASSLVVRASSYEQYFGPGTRLTVT.

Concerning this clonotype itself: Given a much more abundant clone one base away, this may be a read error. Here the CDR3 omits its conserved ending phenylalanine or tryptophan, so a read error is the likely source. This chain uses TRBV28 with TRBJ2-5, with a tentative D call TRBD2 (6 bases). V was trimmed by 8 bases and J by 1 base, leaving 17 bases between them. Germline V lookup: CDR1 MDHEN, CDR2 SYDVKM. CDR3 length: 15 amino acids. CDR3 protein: CASEAALAIQETQYS. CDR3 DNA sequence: TGTGCCAGCGAAGCGGCGCTAGCGATCCAAGAGACCCAGTACTCC.

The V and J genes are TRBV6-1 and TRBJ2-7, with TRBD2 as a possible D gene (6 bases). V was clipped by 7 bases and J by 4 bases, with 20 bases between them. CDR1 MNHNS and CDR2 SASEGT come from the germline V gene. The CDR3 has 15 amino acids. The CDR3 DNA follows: TGTGCCAGCACCCTGCTCTCGGACTACTTTTACGAGCAGTACTTC. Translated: CASTLLSDYFYEQYF.

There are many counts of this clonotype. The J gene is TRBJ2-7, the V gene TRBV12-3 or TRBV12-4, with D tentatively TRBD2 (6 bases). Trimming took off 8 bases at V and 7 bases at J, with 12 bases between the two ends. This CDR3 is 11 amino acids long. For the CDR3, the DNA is TGTGCCAGCGGGGGAGGTGTTGAGCAGTACTTC. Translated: CASGGGVEQYF.

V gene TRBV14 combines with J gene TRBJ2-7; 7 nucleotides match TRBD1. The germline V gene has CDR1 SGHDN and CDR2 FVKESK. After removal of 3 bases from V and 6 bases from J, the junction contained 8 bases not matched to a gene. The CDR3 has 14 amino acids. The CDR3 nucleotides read TGTGCCAGCAGCCACTTAGGGGGCCGGGGCGAGCAGTACTTC. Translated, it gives CASSHLGGRGEQYF.

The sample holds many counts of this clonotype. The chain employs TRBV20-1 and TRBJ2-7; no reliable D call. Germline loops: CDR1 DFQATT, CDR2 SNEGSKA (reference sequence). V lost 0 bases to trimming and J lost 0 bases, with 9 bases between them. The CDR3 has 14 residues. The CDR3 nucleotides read TGCAGTGCTAGAGATGTACGGTACTCCTACGAGCAGTACTTC. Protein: CSARDVRYSYEQYF.

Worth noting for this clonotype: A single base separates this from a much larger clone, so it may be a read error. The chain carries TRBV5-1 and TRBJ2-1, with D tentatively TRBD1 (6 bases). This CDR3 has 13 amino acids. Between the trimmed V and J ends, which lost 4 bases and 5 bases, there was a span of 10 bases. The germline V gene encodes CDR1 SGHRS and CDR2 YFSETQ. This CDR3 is CASSADSNNEQFF. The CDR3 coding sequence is TGCGCCAGCAGCGCGGACAGCAACAATGAGCAGTTCTTC.

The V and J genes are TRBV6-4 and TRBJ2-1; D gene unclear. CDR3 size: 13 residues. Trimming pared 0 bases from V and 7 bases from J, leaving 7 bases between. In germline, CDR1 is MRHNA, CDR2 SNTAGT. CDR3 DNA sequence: TGTGCCAGCAGTGACTCACCACTGAATGAGCAGTTCTTC. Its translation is CASSDSPLNEQFF.

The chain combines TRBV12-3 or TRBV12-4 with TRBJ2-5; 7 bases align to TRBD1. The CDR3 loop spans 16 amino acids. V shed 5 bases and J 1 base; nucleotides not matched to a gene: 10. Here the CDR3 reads CASSPPNRDSQETQYF. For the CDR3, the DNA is TGTGCCAGCAGTCCCCCAAACCGGGACAGCCAAGAGACCCAGTACTTC.

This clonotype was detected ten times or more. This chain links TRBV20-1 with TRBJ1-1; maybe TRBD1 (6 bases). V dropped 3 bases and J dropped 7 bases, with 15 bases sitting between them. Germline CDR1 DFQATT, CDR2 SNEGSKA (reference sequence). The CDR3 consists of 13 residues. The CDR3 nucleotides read TGCAGTGCTAGTGACAGGTCCTTCAGTGAAGCTTTCTTT. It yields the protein CSASDRSFSEAFF.

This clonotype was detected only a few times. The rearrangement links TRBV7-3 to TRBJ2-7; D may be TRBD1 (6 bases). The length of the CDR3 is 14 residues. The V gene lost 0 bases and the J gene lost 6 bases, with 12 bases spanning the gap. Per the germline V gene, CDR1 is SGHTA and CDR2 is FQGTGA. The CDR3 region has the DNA TGTGCCAGCAGCTTAACGGGGGCGCAGGGCGAGCAGTACTTC. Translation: CASSLTGAQGEQYF.

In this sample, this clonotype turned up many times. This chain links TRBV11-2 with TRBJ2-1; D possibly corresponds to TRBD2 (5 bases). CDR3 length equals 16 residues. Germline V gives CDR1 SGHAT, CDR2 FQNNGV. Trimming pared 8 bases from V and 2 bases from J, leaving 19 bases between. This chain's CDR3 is CASAVEAASAYNEQFF. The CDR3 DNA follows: TGTGCCAGCGCCGTGGAGGCCGCTTCCGCCTACAATGAGCAGTTCTTC. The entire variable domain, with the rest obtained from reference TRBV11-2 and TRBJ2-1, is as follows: EAGVAQSPRYKIIEKRQSVAFWCNPISGHATLYWYQQILGQGPKLLIQFQNNGVVDDSQLPKDRFSAERLKGVDSTLKIQPAKLEDSAVYLCASAVEAASAYNEQFFGPGTRLTVL.